These 14 T cell receptor beta chains originate from one sample sequenced in a study of technical replicates of blood from a few donors. Generated by immunoSEQ multiplex PCR, the TCRdb table keeps only in-frame clones and is missing some. The sample carries approximately 29,000 clones, around 94% recorded once. Sequencing was carried out using PBMCs. The receptors here all came from a human donor in good health. Some clones in this sample may be carry-over from other donors' samples.

V and J are TRBV7-2 and TRBJ1-1; perhaps TRBD1 as D (5 bases). This CDR3 has 14 residues. From germline, CDR1 is SGHTA and CDR2 FQGNSA. Between the trimmed V and J ends, which lost 5 bases and 7 bases, there was a span of 17 bases. This CDR3 reads CASSPAGRADEAFF. DNA for the CDR3: TGTGCCAGCAGCCCGGCAGGCAGGGCGGATGAAGCTTTCTTT.

V and J are TRBV7-9 and TRBJ2-3; tentative D call: TRBD2 (6 bases). The V gene's germline CDR1 is SEHNR and CDR2 FQNEAQ (reference sequence). The CDR3 loop spans 15 amino acids. V shed 5 bases and J shed 1 base, with 13 bases lying between them. This chain's CDR3 is CASSGGDRGTDTQYF. CDR3 nucleotide sequence: TGTGCCAGCAGCGGCGGGGACCGCGGCACAGATACGCAGTATTTT.

The chain is built from TRBV7-9 and TRBJ1-6; D unresolved. Per the germline V gene, CDR1 is SEHNR and CDR2 is FQNEAQ (reference sequence). V lost 5 bases and J 14 bases, leaving 13 bases between the germline ends. CDR3 length: 12 amino acids. The CDR3 loop reads CASSHSDGTLHF. The CDR3 region has the DNA TGTGCCAGCAGCCACTCCGATGGTACCCTCCACTTT.

This chain links TRBV7-8 with TRBJ1-5; TRBD1 matches 9 bases. Germline V CDR1 and CDR2: SGHVS, FQNEAQ. The CDR3 is made up of 17 amino acids. J gave up 7 bases and V 5 bases, and 15 bases lay outside the gene matches. The CDR3 sequence: CASSPRVWDRVSQPQHF. Here the CDR3 DNA reads TGTGCCAGCAGCCCAAGGGTCTGGGACAGGGTAAGCCAGCCCCAGCATTTT.

V and J are TRBV4-2 and TRBJ1-3; tentative D call: TRBD1 (6 bases). V gave up 1 base and J gave up 0 bases, with 10 bases separating them. Germline V lookup: CDR1 LGHNA, CDR2 YNFKEQ. The CDR3 is 16 residues long. CDR3 sequence: CASSQGQGSSGNTIYF. The CDR3 DNA follows: TGTGCCAGCAGCCAAGGTCAGGGGAGCTCTGGAAACACCATATATTTT.

The CDR3 DNA reads TGTGCCAGCGGTCGGGACAGGGCCTCCTACGAGCAGTACTTC. Protein: CASGRDRASYEQYF. The J gene is TRBJ2-7, the V gene TRBV2, with 9 positions matching TRBD1. V lost 8 bases to trimming and J lost 0 bases; unmatched junction nucleotides: 5. The germline CDR1 and CDR2 sequences are SNHLY and FYNNEI. The CDR3 consists of 14 residues.

The chain is built from TRBV7-9 and TRBJ1-4, with 8 bases aligning to TRBD1. Germline V gene sequence: CDR1 SEHNR, CDR2 FQNEAQ (reference sequence). V dropped 5 bases and J dropped 7; count of bases not matched to a gene: 3. This CDR3 is 13 amino acids long. CDR3 residues: CASSGQGREKLFF. Here the CDR3 DNA reads TGTGCCAGCAGCGGACAGGGCCGTGAAAAACTGTTTTTT.

This chain uses TRBV5-6 with TRBJ2-2, with a weak D call TRBD1 (6 bases). V lost 4 bases, J lost 0 bases, and 19 bases lay in between. Germline values: CDR1 SGHDT, CDR2 YYEEEE. CDR3 length: 18 residues. CDR3 in amino acids: CASSLPGHPFANTGELFF. The CDR3 DNA follows: TGTGCCAGCAGCCTTCCGGGACATCCCTTCGCGAACACCGGGGAGCTGTTTTTT.

The chain is built from TRBV2 and TRBJ1-1, with 12 bases matching TRBD1. CDR3 length: 13 amino acids. Germline trimming cut 6 bases from V and 5 bases from J; bases unmatched to any gene: 1. CDR1 and CDR2 from the germline V gene are SNHLY and FYNNEI. The CDR3 loop reads CASRGQGATEAFF. The CDR3 DNA reads as TGTGCCAGCAGGGGACAGGGGGCGACTGAAGCTTTCTTT.

This chain joins TRBV5-6 and TRBJ2-5; D is unresolved. CDR3 length: 14 residues. V was pared by 3 bases and J by 0 bases, with 9 bases between. Germline CDR1 reads SGHDT; CDR2 reads YYEEEE. CDR3 nucleotides: TGTGCCAGCAGCTCCGAGTCTTACCAAGAGACCCAGTACTTC. Amino acid sequence: CASSSESYQETQYF. The full variable domain, rest sourced from reference TRBV5-6 and TRBJ2-5, is DAGVTQSPTHLIKTRGQQVTLRCSPKSGHDTVSWYQQALGQGPQFIFQYYEEEERQRGNFPDRFSGHQFPNYSSELNVNALLLGDSALYLCASSSESYQETQYFGPGTRLLVL.

The chain has TRBV11-2 and TRBJ2-3, with D tentatively TRBD1 (5 bases). This CDR3 has 15 residues. V was cut by 4 bases and J by 7 bases, with 18 bases left in between. Germline CDR1 reads SGHAT; CDR2 reads FQNNGV. CDR3 sequence reads: CASSSLIGAPNTQYF. The DNA of the CDR3 is TGTGCCAGCAGCTCCCTGATAGGGGCCCCGAATACGCAGTATTTT.

V gene TRBV2 combines with J gene TRBJ1-3; TRBD1 might be the D (5 bases). CDR3 length equals 18 residues. Germline CDR1 SNHLY, CDR2 FYNNEI. V lost 2 bases and J lost 0, with 17 bases in between. CDR3 nucleotides: TGTGCCAGCAGTGAAACTTTACCGGGGGGGAACTCTGGAAACACCATATATTTT. Encoded protein: CASSETLPGGNSGNTIYF.

The V gene is TRBV5-1, the J gene TRBJ1-2; 8 nucleotides align to TRBD1. V lost 4 bases and J lost 6; bases outside the gene matches: 8. From germline, CDR1 is SGHRS and CDR2 YFSETQ. CDR3 length equals 14 residues. CDR3 in amino acids: CASSAGQGTHGYTF. Written as DNA, the CDR3 is TGCGCCAGCAGCGCAGGACAGGGTACCCATGGCTACACCTTC.

The chain joins TRBV7-8 to TRBJ1-1; tentative D call: TRBD1 (5 bases). The CDR3 is 13 amino acids. Germline V gene data show CDR1 as SGHVS and CDR2 as FQNEAQ. V was shortened by 5 bases and J by 1 base, with 8 bases between the two germline ends. CDR3 sequence reads: CASSQQENTEAFF. CDR3 DNA sequence: TGTGCCAGCAGCCAACAGGAGAACACTGAAGCTTTCTTT.